One and the same sample provided the 5 T cell receptor beta chains below, sequenced in a study of spatial heterogeneity in lung cancer. Time point defined: blood at routine non-recurrence follow-up after resection. Using its own MiXCR run on the 5' RACE reads, TCRdb lists one record per CDR3 protein. The sample includes 100,000 to 120,000 distinct CDR3 sequences, 11% seen only once; the top ten take approximately 24%. This specimen consisted of PBMCs, obtained at follow-up. The receptors stem from a female donor with early-stage non-small cell lung cancer.

This clonotype was observed a few times. V is TRBV5-1 and J is TRBJ1-2; D is unclear. This CDR3 region has 13 residues. Germline lookup yields CDR1 SGHRS and CDR2 YFSETQ. The ends were cut back, 0 bases at V and 0 bases at J, with 3 bases in the middle. DNA for the CDR3: TGCGCCAGCAGCTTGGCAACTAACTATGGCTACACCTTC. Residues: CASSLATNYGYTF.

J is TRBJ2-7 and V is TRBV7-2; 7 nucleotides agree with TRBD1. The CDR3 loop spans 14 amino acids. Germline V CDR1 and CDR2: SGHTA, FQGNSA. After removal of 5 bases from V and 6 bases from J, the junction contained 10 bases not matched to a gene. CDR3 sequence: CASSNRDSRAEQYF. CDR3 bases: TGTGCCAGCAGCAACCGGGACAGTCGAGCCGAGCAGTACTTC.

This clonotype was picked up a small number of times. The chain employs TRBV29-1 and TRBJ2-4, with D perhaps given as TRBD1 or TRBD2 (5 bases each). Trimming took 4 bases from V and 3 from J, leaving 16 bases between them. Germline V gives CDR1 SQVTM, CDR2 ANQGSEA. The CDR3 extends over 15 amino acids. DNA for the CDR3: TGCAGCGTTGCGGGCAGGGTGGGGGTCAAAAACATTCAGTACTTC. Encoded protein: CSVAGRVGVKNIQYF.

This clonotype appeared many times. J is TRBJ1-1 and V is TRBV6-6; D possibly corresponds to TRBD1 (6 bases). Germline V CDR1 and CDR2: MNHNY, SVGAGI (reference sequence). V was cut by 4 bases and J by 6 bases, with 21 bases left in between. The length of the CDR3 is 16 residues. Written as DNA, the CDR3 is TGTGCCAGCAGTTCGTCATATACAGGGAATAGGGCTGAAGCTTTCTTT. Translated: CASSSSYTGNRAEAFF.

The V and J genes are TRBV18 and TRBJ1-1, with a weak D call TRBD1 (6 bases). CDR3 length: 14 amino acids. Germline loops: CDR1 KGHSH, CDR2 LQKENI. V was pared by 5 bases and J by 5 bases, with 15 bases between. CDR3 region: CASSTRTVATEAFF. In DNA form, the CDR3 reads TGTGCCAGCTCAACGAGGACAGTTGCGACTGAAGCTTTCTTT.